These 5 T cell receptor beta chains originate from one sample sequenced in a study of blood T cells in healthy people across ages. Primed by a sample-barcoded 5' primer and a J-beta primer mix, a second PCR proceeded for about 7 to 11 cycles. TCRdb recomputed calls from the 5' RACE reads with MiXCR, one row per CDR3 protein. The sample shows about 600,000 distinct CDR3 sequences, around half of them seen only once. Sequencing used blood. Receptors were obtained from a man older than 75 in good health.

This clonotype was found a few times. The J gene is TRBJ2-3, the V gene TRBV4-1, with D possibly called TRBD1 or TRBD2 (5 bases each). The ends were cut back, 0 bases at V and 4 bases at J, with 17 bases in the middle. Germline lookup yields CDR1 MGHRA and CDR2 YSYEKL. The CDR3 has 17 residues. CDR3 nucleotide sequence: TGCGCCAGCAGCCAAGAGGCCGGGACGCCGCGCGCAGATACGCAGTATTTT. It specifies CASSQEAGTPRADTQYF.

J is TRBJ1-2 and V is TRBV5-1; D is uncertain. The CDR3 length is 15 residues. Germline-derived CDR1 and CDR2 are SGHRS and YFSETQ. The germline V and J ends were trimmed by 0 bases and 3 bases, with 12 bases remaining between them. This CDR3 reads CASSLGHDEYYGYTF. CDR3 in DNA: TGCGCCAGCAGCTTGGGACACGACGAGTACTATGGCTACACCTTC.

This chain connects TRBV20-1 to TRBJ2-7; D is ambiguous. The ends were cut back, 1 base at V and 3 bases at J, with 7 bases in the middle. The CDR3 length is 12 residues. Germline-derived CDR1 and CDR2 are DFQATT and SNEGSKA (reference sequence). CDR3 residues: CSARGVFYEQYF. The CDR3 DNA sequence: TGCAGTGCTAGAGGGGTGTTCTACGAGCAGTACTTC.

The chain uses TRBV30 and TRBJ2-3; D might be TRBD1 (6 bases). This CDR3 has 12 amino acids. Germline V CDR1 and CDR2: GTSNPN, SVGIG (reference sequence). Trimming shortened V by 8 bases and J by 3 bases, and 12 bases separated the two germline ends. The CDR3, as DNA: TGTGCCATGAGCACAGGGACAGATACGCAGTATTTT. Translating gives CAMSTGTDTQYF.

This chain connects TRBV7-2 to TRBJ2-1; no definite D call. Germline-derived CDR1 and CDR2 are SGHTA and FQGNSA. Trimming left V 5 bases short and J 6 bases short, with 14 bases between. CDR3 length: 14 residues. The CDR3 coding sequence is TGTGCCAGCAGCCCAAGGCCAGGACGCAATGAGCAGTTCTTC. It encodes CASSPRPGRNEQFF.